This entry lists 10 T cell receptor beta chains sequenced from one sample in a study of blood T cell repertoires in COVID-19. Sequencing used immunoSEQ multiplex PCR; TCRdb keeps in-frame clones, though not all of them. The sample consists of about 210,000 clones, over 75% of them appearing once. The sequencing sample was made of peripheral blood. The receptors were gathered from a woman between 40 and 55 years old with acute or convalescent COVID-19.

J is TRBJ1-1 and V is TRBV7-9; a weak D match, TRBD1 (6 bases). The CDR3 is 15 amino acids. Looked up from germline, CDR1 is SEHNR and CDR2 is FQNEAQ (reference sequence). Trimming stripped 2 bases from V and 5 bases from J, with 15 bases between. CDR3 region: CASSLKMGAGTEAFF. CDR3 in DNA: TGTGCCAGCAGCTTAAAGATGGGGGCTGGGACTGAAGCTTTCTTT.

The V call is TRBV3-1 (or the pseudogene TRBV3-2), the J call TRBJ2-4; 7 positions match TRBD1. V lost 1 base, J lost 4 bases, and 1 base stayed unmatched. Germline loops: CDR1 LGHDT, CDR2 YNNKEL (reference sequence). The CDR3 has 14 residues. The chain's CDR3 is CASSQGQGKNIQYF. CDR3 nucleotide sequence: TGTGCCAGCAGCCAAGGACAGGGTAAAAACATTCAGTACTTC.

The chain is built from TRBV5-1 and TRBJ1-2, with 7 bases lining up with TRBD1. V dropped 2 bases and J dropped 6; count of bases not matched to a gene: 7. Germline V lookup: CDR1 SGHRS, CDR2 YFSETQ. The CDR3 loop spans 14 amino acids. As DNA, the CDR3 is TGCGCCAGCAGCTTAAGACAGGGAGAGGATGGCTACACCTTC. Its translation: CASSLRQGEDGYTF. Variable domain in full (rest from reference TRBV5-1 and TRBJ1-2): KAGVTQTPRYLIKTRGQQVTLSCSPISGHRSVSWYQQTPGQGLQFLFEYFSETQRNKGNFPGRFSGRQFSNSRSEMNVSTLELGDSALYLCASSLRQGEDGYTFGSGTRLTVV.

The rearrangement links TRBV7-9 to TRBJ1-4; TRBD1 might be the D (5 bases). The CDR3 runs 15 residues. The V end lost 1 base, the J end lost 8 bases, and 14 bases lay between the germline ends. Germline values: CDR1 SEHNR, CDR2 FQNEAQ (reference sequence). CDR3 nucleotides: TGTGCCAGCAGCTTAGGCGGGGACGAAAGGGAAAAACTGTTTTTT. It translates to CASSLGGDEREKLFF.

This chain uses TRBV10-2 with TRBJ1-1, with TRBD1 as a possible D gene (6 bases). V dropped 7 bases and J dropped 0 bases, with 30 bases sitting between them. Germline V gene data show CDR1 as WSHSY and CDR2 as SAAADI. There are 20 residues in the CDR3. DNA for the CDR3: TGCGCCAGCAAAGTGGGGGTCACAGGGTTAAGGCTCGTAATGAACACTGAAGCTTTCTTT. The encoded protein is CASKVGVTGLRLVMNTEAFF.

The chain employs TRBV11-2 and TRBJ1-1; D is ambiguous. V was cut by 0 bases and J by 4 bases, with 12 bases left in between. Germline V gene lookup returns CDR1 SGHAT and CDR2 FQNNGV. The CDR3 length is 15 residues. CDR3 in amino acids: CASSLEVRVSTEAFF. The CDR3 nucleotides are TGTGCCAGCAGCTTAGAAGTTCGAGTTAGCACTGAAGCTTTCTTT.

This chain links TRBV5-4 with TRBJ1-1, with D unclear. V lost 4 bases and J lost 1, with 14 bases in between. Germline-derived CDR1 and CDR2 are SGHNT and YYREEE (reference sequence). This CDR3 region has 15 residues. CDR3 residues: CASSRSKVANTEAFF. The CDR3 DNA sequence: TGTGCCAGCAGCAGATCAAAGGTAGCGAACACTGAAGCTTTCTTT.

In DNA form, the CDR3 reads TGTGCCAGCAGTTTATCCGGCGGGGGAAACTATGGCTACACCTTC. This gives the protein CASSLSGGGNYGYTF. The chain recombines TRBV27 with TRBJ1-2, with D possibly matching TRBD1 (5 bases). The CDR3 contains 15 residues. Trimming took off 0 bases at V and 2 bases at J, with 10 bases between the two ends. The germline V gene has CDR1 MNHEY and CDR2 SMNVEV (reference sequence).

The V gene is TRBV7-6, the J gene TRBJ1-6; perhaps TRBD1 as D (5 bases). With 5 bases removed from V and 9 bases from J, the gap between germline ends came to 17 bases. The CDR3 runs 15 residues. Germline CDR1 reads SGHVS; CDR2 reads FNYEAQ. The CDR3 loop is CASSPGRGDGSPLHF. The DNA for the CDR3 is TGTGCCAGCAGCCCGGGCCGGGGGGACGGTTCACCCCTCCACTTT.

The chain joins TRBV9 to TRBJ2-5; 9 bases fit TRBD2. Trimming cost V 0 bases and J 9 bases; bases outside gene matches: 12. Germline V gene lookup returns CDR1 SGDLS and CDR2 YYNGEE. CDR3 length: 16 residues. CDR3 sequence reads: CASSVDPAGGYAAQYF. The CDR3 region has the DNA TGTGCCAGCAGCGTAGACCCAGCGGGGGGCTATGCGGCCCAGTACTTC.